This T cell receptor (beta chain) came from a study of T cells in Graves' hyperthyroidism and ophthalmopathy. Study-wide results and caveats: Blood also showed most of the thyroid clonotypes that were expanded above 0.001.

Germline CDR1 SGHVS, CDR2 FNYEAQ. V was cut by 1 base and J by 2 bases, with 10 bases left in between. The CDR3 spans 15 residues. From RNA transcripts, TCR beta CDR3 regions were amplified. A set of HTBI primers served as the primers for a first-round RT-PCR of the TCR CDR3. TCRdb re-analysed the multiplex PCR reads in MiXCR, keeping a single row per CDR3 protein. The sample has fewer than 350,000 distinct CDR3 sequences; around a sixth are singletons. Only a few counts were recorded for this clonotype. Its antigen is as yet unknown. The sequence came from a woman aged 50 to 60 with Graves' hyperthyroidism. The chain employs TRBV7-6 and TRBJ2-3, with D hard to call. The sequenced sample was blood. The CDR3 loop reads CASSLDGTYTDTQYF. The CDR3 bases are TGTGCCAGCAGCTTAGATGGCACATACACAGATACGCAGTATTTT.